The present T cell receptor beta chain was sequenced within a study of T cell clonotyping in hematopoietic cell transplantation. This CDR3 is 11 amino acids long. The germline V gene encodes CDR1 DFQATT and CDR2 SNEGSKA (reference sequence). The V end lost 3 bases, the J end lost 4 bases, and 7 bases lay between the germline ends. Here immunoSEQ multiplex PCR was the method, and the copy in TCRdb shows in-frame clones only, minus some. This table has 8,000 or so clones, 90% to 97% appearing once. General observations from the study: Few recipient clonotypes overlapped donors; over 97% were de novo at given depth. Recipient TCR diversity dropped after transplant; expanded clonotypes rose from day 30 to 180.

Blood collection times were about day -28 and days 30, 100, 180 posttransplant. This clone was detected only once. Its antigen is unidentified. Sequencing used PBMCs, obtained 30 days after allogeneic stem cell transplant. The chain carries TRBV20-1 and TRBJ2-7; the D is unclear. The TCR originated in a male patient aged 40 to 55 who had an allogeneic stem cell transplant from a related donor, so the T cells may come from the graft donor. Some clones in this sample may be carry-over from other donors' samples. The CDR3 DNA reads TGCAGTGCTAGCCCGAGGTACGAGCAGTACTTC. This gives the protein CSASPRYEQYF.